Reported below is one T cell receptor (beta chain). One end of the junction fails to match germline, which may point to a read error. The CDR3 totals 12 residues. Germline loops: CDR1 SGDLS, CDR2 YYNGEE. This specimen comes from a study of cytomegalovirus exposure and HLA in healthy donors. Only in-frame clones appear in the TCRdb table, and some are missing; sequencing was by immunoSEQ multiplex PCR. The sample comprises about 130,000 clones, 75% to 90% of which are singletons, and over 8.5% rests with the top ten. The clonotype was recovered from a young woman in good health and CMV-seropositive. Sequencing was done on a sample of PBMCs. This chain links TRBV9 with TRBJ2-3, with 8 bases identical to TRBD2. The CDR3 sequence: CASSVGSGGIAF. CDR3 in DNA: TGTGCCAGCAGCGTAGGGAGCGGGGGCATCGCTTTT.